This T cell receptor (beta chain) is drawn from a study of post-analysis software for immune sequencing data. Study results and limitations: Roughly 5 TRBV segments (TRBV5-6, TRBV5-1 and TRBV20-1 among them) occurred more frequently in patients than in controls. Controls significantly exceeded multiple sclerosis patients in normalized Chao1 diversity.

Worth noting for this clonotype: Its antigen is not identified.

Included in the TCR beta cDNA libraries were unique molecular identifiers. It was from approximately 0.91 to 9.4 million T cells that approximately 500,000 cDNA molecules came. TCRdb recomputed calls from the PCR reads with MiXCR, one row per CDR3 protein. The sample lists 750,000 to 950,000 distinct CDR3 sequences; approximately 53% were seen once. With V trimmed by 0 bases and J by 0 bases, 7 bases remained unmatched. Germline assignment: CDR1 SGHRS and CDR2 YFSETQ. CDR3 length: 17 residues. The V call is TRBV5-1, the J call TRBJ2-5, with 8 positions matching TRBD2. The sequenced sample was blood. This clonotype was obtained from a girl between 5 and 17 years old with multiple sclerosis. CDR3 nucleotides: TGCGCCAGCAGCTTGGTTGCTAGCGGGCCCTACCAAGAGACCCAGTACTTC. Encoded protein: CASSLVASGPYQETQYF.